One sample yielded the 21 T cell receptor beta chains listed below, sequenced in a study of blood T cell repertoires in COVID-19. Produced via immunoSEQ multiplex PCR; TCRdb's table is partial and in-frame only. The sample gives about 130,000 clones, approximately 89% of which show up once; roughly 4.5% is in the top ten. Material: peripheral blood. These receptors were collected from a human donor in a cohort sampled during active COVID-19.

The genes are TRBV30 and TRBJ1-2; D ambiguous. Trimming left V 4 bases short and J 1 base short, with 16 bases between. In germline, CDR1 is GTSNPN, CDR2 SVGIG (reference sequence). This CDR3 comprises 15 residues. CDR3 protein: CAWTTSPAGNYGYTF. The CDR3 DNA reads TGTGCCTGGACAACCTCCCCCGCGGGTAACTATGGCTACACCTTC.

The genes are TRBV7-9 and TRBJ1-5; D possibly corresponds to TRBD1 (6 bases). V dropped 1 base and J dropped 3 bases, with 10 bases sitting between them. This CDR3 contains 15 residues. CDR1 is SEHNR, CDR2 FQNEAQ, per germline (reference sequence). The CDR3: CASSLGGLINQPQHF. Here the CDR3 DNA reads TGTGCCAGCAGCTTAGGGGGGCTGATCAATCAGCCCCAGCATTTT. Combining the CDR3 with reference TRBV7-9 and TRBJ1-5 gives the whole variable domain DTGVSQNPRHKITKRGQNVTFRCDPISEHNRLYWYRQTLGQGPEFLTYFQNEAQLEKSRLLSDRFSAERPKGSFSTLEIQRTEQGDSAMYLCASSLGGLINQPQHFGDGTRLSIL.

CDR3 DNA: TGTGCCAGCAGTGCGGGAAATTACGAGCAGTACTTC. Its translation is CASSAGNYEQYF. The chain couples TRBV27 to TRBJ2-7, with D possibly TRBD2 on 6 matching bases. The CDR3 spans 12 residues. Trimming left V 5 bases short and J 4 bases short, with 9 bases between. Germline CDR1 is MNHEY and CDR2 is SMNVEV (reference sequence).

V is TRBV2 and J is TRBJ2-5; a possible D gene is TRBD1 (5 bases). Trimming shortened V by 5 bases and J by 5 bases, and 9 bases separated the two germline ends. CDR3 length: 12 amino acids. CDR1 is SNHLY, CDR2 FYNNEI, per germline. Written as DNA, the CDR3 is TGTGCCAGCAGTCAGGGATGGGAGACCCAGTACTTC. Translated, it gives CASSQGWETQYF.

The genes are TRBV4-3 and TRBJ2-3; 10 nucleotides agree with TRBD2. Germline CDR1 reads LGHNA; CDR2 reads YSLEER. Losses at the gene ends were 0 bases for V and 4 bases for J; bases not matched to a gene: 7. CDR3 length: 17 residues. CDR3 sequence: CASSQEGPGLAADTQYF. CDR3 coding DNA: TGCGCCAGCAGCCAAGAGGGGCCAGGACTAGCGGCAGATACGCAGTATTTT.

DNA of the CDR3: TGCGCCAGCAGCGAGACAGGGGGCACTGAAGCTTTCTTT. Encoded protein: CASSETGGTEAFF. V gene TRBV10-2 combines with J gene TRBJ1-1; the match to TRBD1 covers 9 bases. The CDR3 spans 13 residues. With V trimmed by 6 bases and J by 4 bases, 3 bases remained unmatched. Per germline, CDR1 WSHSY and CDR2 SAAADI.

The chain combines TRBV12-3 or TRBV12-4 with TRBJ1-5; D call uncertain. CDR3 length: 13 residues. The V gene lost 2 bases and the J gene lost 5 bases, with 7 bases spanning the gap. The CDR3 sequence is CASSLYFDQPQHF. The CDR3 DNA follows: TGTGCCAGCAGTTTATATTTCGATCAGCCCCAGCATTTT.

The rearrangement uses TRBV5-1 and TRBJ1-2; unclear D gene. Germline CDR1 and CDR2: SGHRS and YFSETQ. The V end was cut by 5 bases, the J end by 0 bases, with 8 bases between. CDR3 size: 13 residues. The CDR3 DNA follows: TGCGCCAGCAGACAGAAGACTAACTATGGCTACACCTTC. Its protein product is CASRQKTNYGYTF. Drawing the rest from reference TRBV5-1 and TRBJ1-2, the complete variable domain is KAGVTQTPRYLIKTRGQQVTLSCSPISGHRSVSWYQQTPGQGLQFLFEYFSETQRNKGNFPGRFSGRQFSNSRSEMNVSTLELGDSALYLCASRQKTNYGYTFGSGTRLTVV.

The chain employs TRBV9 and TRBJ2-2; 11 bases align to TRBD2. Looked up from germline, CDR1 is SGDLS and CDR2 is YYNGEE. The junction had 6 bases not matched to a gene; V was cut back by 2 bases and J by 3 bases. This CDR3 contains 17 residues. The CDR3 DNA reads TGTGCCAGCAGCGTGTTAGCGGGGGGGACGGACACCGGGGAGCTGTTTTTT. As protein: CASSVLAGGTDTGELFF.

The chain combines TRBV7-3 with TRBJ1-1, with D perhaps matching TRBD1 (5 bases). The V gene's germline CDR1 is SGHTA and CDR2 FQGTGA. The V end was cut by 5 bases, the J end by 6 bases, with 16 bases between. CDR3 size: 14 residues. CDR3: CASSPQGAGSEAFF. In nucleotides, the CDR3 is TGTGCCAGCAGCCCACAAGGGGCAGGGTCTGAAGCTTTCTTT.

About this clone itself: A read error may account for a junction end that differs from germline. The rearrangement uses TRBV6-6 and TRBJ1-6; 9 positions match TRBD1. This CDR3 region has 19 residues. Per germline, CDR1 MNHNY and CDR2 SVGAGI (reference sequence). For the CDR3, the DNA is TGTGCCGGCAGTCCTTATACAGGGGGCTTAAGGTCCTATAATTCACCCCTCCACTTT. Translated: CAGSPYTGGLRSYNSPLHF.

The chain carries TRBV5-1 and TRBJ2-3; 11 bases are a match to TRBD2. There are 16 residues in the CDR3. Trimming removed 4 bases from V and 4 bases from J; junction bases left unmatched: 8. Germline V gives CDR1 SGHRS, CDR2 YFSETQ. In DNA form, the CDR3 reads TGCGCCAGCAGCCCGCGTCTAGCGGGGGGTCCAGATACGCAGTATTTT. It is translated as CASSPRLAGGPDTQYF.

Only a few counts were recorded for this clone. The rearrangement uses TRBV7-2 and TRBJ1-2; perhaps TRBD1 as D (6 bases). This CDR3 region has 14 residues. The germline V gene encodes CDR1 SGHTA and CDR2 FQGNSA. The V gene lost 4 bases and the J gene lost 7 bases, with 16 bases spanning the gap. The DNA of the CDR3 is TGTGCCAGCAGCTCAGGGGTGGATGGTTCTGGCTACACCTTC. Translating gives CASSSGVDGSGYTF.

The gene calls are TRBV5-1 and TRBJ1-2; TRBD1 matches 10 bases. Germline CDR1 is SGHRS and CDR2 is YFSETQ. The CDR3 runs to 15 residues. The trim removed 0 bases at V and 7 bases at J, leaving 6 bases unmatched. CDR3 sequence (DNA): TGCGCCAGCAGCTTGGGGGGACAGGGGTATTCTGGCTACACCTTC. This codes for CASSLGGQGYSGYTF. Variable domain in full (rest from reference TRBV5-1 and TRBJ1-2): KAGVTQTPRYLIKTRGQQVTLSCSPISGHRSVSWYQQTPGQGLQFLFEYFSETQRNKGNFPGRFSGRQFSNSRSEMNVSTLELGDSALYLCASSLGGQGYSGYTFGSGTRLTVV.

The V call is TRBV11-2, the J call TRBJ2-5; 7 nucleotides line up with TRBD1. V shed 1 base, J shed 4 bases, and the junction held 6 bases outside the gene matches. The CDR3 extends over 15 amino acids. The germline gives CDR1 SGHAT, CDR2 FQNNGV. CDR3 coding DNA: TGTGCCAGCAGCTTAGGGGACAGAGATCGAGAGACCCAGTACTTC. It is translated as CASSLGDRDRETQYF.

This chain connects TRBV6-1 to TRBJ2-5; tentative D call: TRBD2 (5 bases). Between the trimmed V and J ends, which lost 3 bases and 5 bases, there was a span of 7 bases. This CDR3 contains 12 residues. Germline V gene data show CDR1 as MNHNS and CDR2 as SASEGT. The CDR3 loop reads CASSEWRETQYF. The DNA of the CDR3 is TGTGCCAGCAGTGAGTGGAGGGAGACCCAGTACTTC.

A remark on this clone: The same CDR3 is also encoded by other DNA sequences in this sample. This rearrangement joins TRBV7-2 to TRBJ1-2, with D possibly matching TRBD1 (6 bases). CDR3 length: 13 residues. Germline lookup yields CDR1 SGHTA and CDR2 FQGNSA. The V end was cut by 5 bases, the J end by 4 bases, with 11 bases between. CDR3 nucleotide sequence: TGTGCCAGCAGCCAGGGACACGGCTATGGCTACACCTTC. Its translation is CASSQGHGYGYTF.

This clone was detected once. The CDR3 spells CASKPGQTYGYTF. The DNA for the CDR3 is TGTGCCAGCAAGCCGGGACAGACCTATGGCTACACCTTC. The chain combines TRBV6-5 with TRBJ1-2; 7 positions match TRBD1. The V segment lost 7 bases and the J segment 4 bases; nucleotides outside the gene matches: 6. Germline CDR1 reads MNHEY; CDR2 reads SVGAGI. CDR3 length: 13 residues.

CDR3 coding DNA: TGTGCCAGCAGCCAGGGGGGCGCGGGAGCTCAAAATGAGCAGTTCTTC. This sequence encodes CASSQGGAGAQNEQFF. The rearrangement joins TRBV4-2 to TRBJ2-1; the D gene is possibly TRBD2 (7 bases). Germline V CDR1 and CDR2: LGHNA, YNFKEQ. The CDR3 has 16 amino acids. The V gene lost 3 bases and the J gene lost 7 bases, with 19 bases spanning the gap.

The CDR3 DNA sequence: TGTGCCAGCAGCGTCGGACAGTTAGAGACCCAGTACTTC. This encodes CASSVGQLETQYF. The J gene is TRBJ2-5, the V gene TRBV5-4; TRBD1 is a possible D gene (6 bases). This CDR3 has 13 residues. The germline V gene encodes CDR1 SGHNT and CDR2 YYREEE (reference sequence). V shed 4 bases and J shed 4 bases, with 11 bases lying between them.

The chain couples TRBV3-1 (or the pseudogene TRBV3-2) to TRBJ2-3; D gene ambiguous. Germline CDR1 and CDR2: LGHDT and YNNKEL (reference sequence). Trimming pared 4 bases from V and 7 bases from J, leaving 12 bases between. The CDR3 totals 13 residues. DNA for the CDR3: TGTGCCAGCAGCCTTCGAGAAGCTAATACGCAGTATTTT. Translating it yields CASSLREANTQYF.